This T cell receptor (beta chain) was identified during a study of T cells after yellow fever vaccination. A process of 5'RACE template switching, which added a universal primer site and UMIs, was used to make TCR cDNA. TCRdb analysed the 5' RACE reads with MiXCR anew, one entry per CDR3 protein. The sample has about 250,000 distinct CDR3 sequences, around 3.5% seen once. This clonotype was counted many times. Antigen: not known. General study results and limits: Once the booster was given, most primary-vaccination clones reappeared, at over 95% for CD4 and around 90% for CD8.

This specimen was PBMCs, taken 15 days after the yellow fever booster vaccination. This clonotype was sampled from a man between 18 and 29 years old who received the YFV17D yellow fever vaccine.

CDR3 sequence reads: CASSPGQARTEAFF. CDR3 sequence (DNA): TGTGCCAGCAGCCCGGGACAGGCTCGCACTGAAGCTTTCTTT. The V gene is TRBV6-2 or TRBV6-3, the J gene TRBJ1-1, with 8 bases aligning to TRBD1. From germline, CDR1 is MNHEY and CDR2 SVGEGT. This CDR3 comprises 14 residues. Trimming removed 6 bases from V and 4 bases from J; junction bases left unmatched: 7.